These 9 T cell receptor beta chains share one sample of origin, sequenced in a study of OX40 agonist ivuxolimab in advanced cancers. The protocol was immunoSEQ multiplex PCR, while the TCRdb copy is restricted to in-frame clones and leaves out a portion. This table has 49,000 or so clones, 70% to 90% appearing once. The sample consisted of CD4+ or CD8+ T cells sorted from blood, taken in a trial of the OX40 agonist ivuxolimab. Source of these receptors: an adult with an advanced solid tumor such as melanoma, head and neck, liver or kidney cancer.

The chain recombines TRBV11-2 with TRBJ2-3; the match to TRBD2 covers 7 bases. Trimming removed 2 bases from V and 4 bases from J; junction bases left unmatched: 12. CDR1 SGHAT and CDR2 FQNNGV come from the germline V gene. The CDR3 extends over 17 amino acids. Here the CDR3 reads CASSLNEAGFLPDTQYF. In DNA form, the CDR3 reads TGTGCCAGCAGCTTAAACGAAGCGGGATTCCTTCCAGATACGCAGTATTTT.

This rearrangement joins TRBV19 to TRBJ2-4; 10 bases line up with TRBD2. The CDR3 sequence is 18 residues long. V lost 6 bases, J lost 0 bases, and 11 bases stayed unmatched. Germline V CDR1 and CDR2: LNHDA, SQIVND (reference sequence). The CDR3 is CASRLAAGGPIAKNIQYF. CDR3 DNA sequence: TGTGCCAGTAGGTTGGCAGCGGGAGGGCCAATAGCCAAAAACATTCAGTACTTC.

V is TRBV15 and J is TRBJ1-5; perhaps TRBD1 as D (6 bases). This CDR3 is 15 amino acids long. Deletions cut 4 bases from V and 0 bases from J, with 10 bases between. Germline V CDR1 and CDR2: LNHNV, YYDKDF (reference sequence). The CDR3 sequence: CATSINRDSNQPQHF. The CDR3, as DNA: TGTGCCACCAGCATTAACAGGGATAGCAATCAGCCCCAGCATTTT.

The CDR3 region is CASSSPFSGASTDTQYF. The CDR3 DNA follows: TGTGCCAGCAGCTCACCCTTTAGCGGGGCTAGCACAGATACGCAGTATTTT. The rearrangement links TRBV7-2 to TRBJ2-3; 8 nucleotides match TRBD2. CDR1 and CDR2 from the germline V gene are SGHTA and FQGNSA. The CDR3 totals 17 residues. Germline trimming cut 4 bases from V and 0 bases from J; bases unmatched to any gene: 9.

For the CDR3, the DNA is TGTGCCTGGAGTGGCCCAGCGGGAGCGGGAGATACGCAGTATTTT. The encoded protein is CAWSGPAGAGDTQYF. The chain is built from TRBV30 and TRBJ2-3; TRBD2 aligns across 8 bases. Trimming took 1 base from V and 5 from J; bases not matched to a gene: 8. CDR1 GTSNPN and CDR2 SVGIG come from the germline V gene (reference sequence). CDR3 length equals 15 residues.

The V call is TRBV4-3, the J call TRBJ2-3, with TRBD1 matching 9 bases. This CDR3 has 17 residues. Trimming took 0 bases from V and 2 from J; bases not matched to a gene: 6. Germline V CDR1 and CDR2: LGHNA, YSLEER. The CDR3 sequence is CASSQDQTGGLTDTQYF. The CDR3, as DNA: TGCGCCAGCAGCCAAGATCAGACAGGGGGACTCACAGATACGCAGTATTTT.

The chain uses TRBV5-1 and TRBJ1-1, with 11 bases fitting TRBD1. This CDR3 is 17 amino acids long. V trimming: 4 bases; J trimming: 1 base; junction bases outside the gene matches: 9. Per the germline V gene, CDR1 is SGHRS and CDR2 is YFSETQ. The CDR3 here is CASSVWTGGAWNTEAFF. CDR3 in DNA: TGCGCCAGCAGCGTCTGGACAGGGGGCGCATGGAACACTGAAGCTTTCTTT.

In this sample, this clone turned up a few times. The chain couples TRBV5-1 to TRBJ1-2; tentatively, D is TRBD1 (5 bases). CDR1 is SGHRS, CDR2 YFSETQ, per germline. Trimming stripped 4 bases from V and 5 bases from J, with 15 bases between. The CDR3 is 14 residues long. DNA for the CDR3: TGCGCCAGCAGCCCGGGCCGGGGGTTGTATGGCTACACCTTC. It encodes CASSPGRGLYGYTF.

The genes are TRBV7-9 and TRBJ1-1; the D gene is possibly TRBD1 (5 bases). The V end lost 4 bases, the J end lost 0 bases, and 6 bases lay between the germline ends. CDR1 and CDR2 from the germline V gene are SEHNR and FQNEAQ (reference sequence). This CDR3 has 13 amino acids. This CDR3 is CASSWGMNTEAFF. The CDR3 bases are TGTGCCAGCAGCTGGGGCATGAACACTGAAGCTTTCTTT.